These 6 T cell receptor beta chains were all obtained from the same sample, sequenced in a study of blood T cell repertoires in COVID-19. The assay was immunoSEQ multiplex PCR, and TCRdb's table has in-frame clones only and misses some. The top ten clones hold approximately 5.7% of a sample with under 95,000 clones, 70% to 80% of them seen once. Specimen: peripheral blood. These receptors were collected from a man in his fifties with active or convalescent COVID-19.

The count of this clone is one. This chain uses TRBV25-1 with TRBJ1-2, with 8 nucleotides matching TRBD1. The junction had 10 bases not matched to a gene; V was cut back by 9 bases and J by 4 bases. The CDR3 is 14 residues long. Germline V gene data show CDR1 as MGHDK and CDR2 as SYGVNS. CDR3 bases: TGTGCCAGTACGAATAACGACAGGGGCTATGGCTACACCTTC. Protein: CASTNNDRGYGYTF.

This clone was seen just once. This chain joins TRBV6-2 or TRBV6-3 and TRBJ2-3; 7 bases fit TRBD1. The germline V gene encodes CDR1 MNHEY and CDR2 SVGEGT. Trimming removed 6 bases from V and 0 bases from J; junction bases left unmatched: 6. The CDR3 runs 15 residues. The CDR3 DNA sequence: TGTGCCAGCAGCGATACAGGGGCTAGCACAGATACGCAGTATTTT. This encodes CASSDTGASTDTQYF.

This CDR3 reads CASSSVGTYSYEQYF. The CDR3 bases are TGTGCCAGTAGTTCCGTCGGGACTTATTCCTACGAGCAGTACTTC. The rearrangement joins TRBV19 to TRBJ2-7; D perhaps matches TRBD2 (6 bases). V lost 5 bases to trimming and J lost 1 base, with 15 bases between them. Germline assignment: CDR1 LNHDA and CDR2 SQIVND (reference sequence). The CDR3 sequence is 15 residues long.

This chain links TRBV9 with TRBJ2-2, with a weak D call TRBD1 (5 bases). The germline gives CDR1 SGDLS, CDR2 YYNGEE. V shed 4 bases and J shed 4 bases, with 17 bases lying between them. The CDR3 is 16 residues long. The CDR3 DNA follows: TGTGCCAGCAGCCCTCGTCAACGGACAACCACCGGGGAGCTGTTTTTT. As protein: CASSPRQRTTTGELFF.

The chain employs TRBV4-2 and TRBJ2-5; 10 bases fit TRBD2. The CDR3 has 21 amino acids. Losses at the gene ends were 2 bases for V and 2 bases for J; bases not matched to a gene: 20. Germline V gene sequence: CDR1 LGHNA, CDR2 YNFKEQ. This CDR3 reads CASSQSGGKPVAGGAQETQYF. CDR3 nucleotides: TGTGCCAGCAGCCAAAGCGGGGGCAAACCAGTAGCGGGGGGCGCGCAAGAGACCCAGTACTTC.

This rearrangement joins TRBV2 to TRBJ2-7; TRBD2 aligns across 7 bases. CDR3 length equals 13 residues. In germline, CDR1 is SNHLY, CDR2 FYNNEI. V was clipped by 6 bases and J by 2 bases; unmatched bases: 4. Written as DNA, the CDR3 is TGTGCCAGCAGATGGACTAGTACCTACGAGCAGTACTTC. Protein product: CASRWTSTYEQYF. The full variable domain, its missing parts supplied by reference TRBV2 and TRBJ2-7, is EPEVTQTPSHQVTQMGQEVILRCVPISNHLYFYWYRQILGQKVEFLVSFYNNEISEKSEIFDDQFSVERPDGSNFTLKIRSTKLEDSAMYFCASRWTSTYEQYFGPGTRLTVT.